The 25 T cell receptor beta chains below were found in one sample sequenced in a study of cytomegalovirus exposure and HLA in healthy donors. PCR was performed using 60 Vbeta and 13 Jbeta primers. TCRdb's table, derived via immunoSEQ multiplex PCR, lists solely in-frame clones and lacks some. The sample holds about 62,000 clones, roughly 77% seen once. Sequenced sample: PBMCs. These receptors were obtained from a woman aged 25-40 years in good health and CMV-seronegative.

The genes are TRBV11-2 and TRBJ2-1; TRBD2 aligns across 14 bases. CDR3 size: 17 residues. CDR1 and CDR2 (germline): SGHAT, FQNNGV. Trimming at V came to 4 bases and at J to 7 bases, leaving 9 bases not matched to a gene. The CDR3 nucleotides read TGTGCCAGCAGCTCAGGGGGACTAGCGGGAGCGACGAATGAGCAGTTCTTC. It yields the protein CASSSGGLAGATNEQFF. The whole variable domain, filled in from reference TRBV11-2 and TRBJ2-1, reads EAGVAQSPRYKIIEKRQSVAFWCNPISGHATLYWYQQILGQGPKLLIQFQNNGVVDDSQLPKDRFSAERLKGVDSTLKIQPAKLEDSAVYLCASSSGGLAGATNEQFFGPGTRLTVL.

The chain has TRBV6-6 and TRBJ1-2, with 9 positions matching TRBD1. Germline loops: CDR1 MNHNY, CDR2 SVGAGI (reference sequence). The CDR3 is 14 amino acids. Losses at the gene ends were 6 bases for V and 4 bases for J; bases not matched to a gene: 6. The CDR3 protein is CASRVQGASYGYTF. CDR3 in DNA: TGTGCCAGCAGGGTACAGGGGGCGAGCTATGGCTACACCTTC.

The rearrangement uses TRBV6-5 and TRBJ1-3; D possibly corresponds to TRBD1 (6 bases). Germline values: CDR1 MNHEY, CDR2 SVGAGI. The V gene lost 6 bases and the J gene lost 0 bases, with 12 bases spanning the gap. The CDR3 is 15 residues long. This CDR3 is CASRKDRSSGNTIYF. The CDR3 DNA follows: TGTGCCAGCAGAAAGGACAGAAGCTCTGGAAACACCATATATTTT.

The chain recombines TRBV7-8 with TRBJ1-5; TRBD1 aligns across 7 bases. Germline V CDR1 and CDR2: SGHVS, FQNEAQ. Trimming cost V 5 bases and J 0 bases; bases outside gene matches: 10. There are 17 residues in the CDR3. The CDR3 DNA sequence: TGTGCCAGCAGCCACAAAACAGGGGCCTATAGCAATCAGCCCCAGCATTTT. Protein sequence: CASSHKTGAYSNQPQHF. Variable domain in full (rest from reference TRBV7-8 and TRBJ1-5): GAGVSQSPRYKVAKRGQDVALRCDPISGHVSLFWYQQALGQGPEFLTYFQNEAQLDKSGLPSDRFFAERPEGSVSTLKIQRTQQEDSAVYLCASSHKTGAYSNQPQHFGDGTRLSIL.

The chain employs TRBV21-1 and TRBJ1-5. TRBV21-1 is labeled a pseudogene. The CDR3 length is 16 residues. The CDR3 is CASSKGVREAGQPQHF. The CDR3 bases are TGTGCCAGCAGCAAAGGTGTAAGGGAGGCGGGTCAGCCCCAGCATTTT.

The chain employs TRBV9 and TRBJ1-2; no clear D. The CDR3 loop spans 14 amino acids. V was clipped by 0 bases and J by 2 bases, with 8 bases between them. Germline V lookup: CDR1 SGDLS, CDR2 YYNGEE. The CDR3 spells CASSVAPGNYGYTF. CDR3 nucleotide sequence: TGTGCCAGCAGCGTAGCCCCAGGAAACTATGGCTACACCTTC.

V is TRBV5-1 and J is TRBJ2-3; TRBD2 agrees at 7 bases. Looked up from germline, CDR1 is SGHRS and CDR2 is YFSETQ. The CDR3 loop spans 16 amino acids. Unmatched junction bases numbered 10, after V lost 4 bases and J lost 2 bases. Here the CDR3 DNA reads TGCGCCAGCAGCAGAACCGGGACTACTTACACAGATACGCAGTATTTT. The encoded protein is CASSRTGTTYTDTQYF. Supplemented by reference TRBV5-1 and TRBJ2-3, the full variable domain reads KAGVTQTPRYLIKTRGQQVTLSCSPISGHRSVSWYQQTPGQGLQFLFEYFSETQRNKGNFPGRFSGRQFSNSRSEMNVSTLELGDSALYLCASSRTGTTYTDTQYFGPGTRLTVL.

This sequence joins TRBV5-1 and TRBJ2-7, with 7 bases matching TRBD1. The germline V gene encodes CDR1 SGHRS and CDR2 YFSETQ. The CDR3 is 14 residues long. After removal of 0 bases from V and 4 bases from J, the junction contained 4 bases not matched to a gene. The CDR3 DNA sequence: TGCGCCAGCAGCTTGGGACAGGGAGTTTACGAGCAGTACTTC. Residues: CASSLGQGVYEQYF.

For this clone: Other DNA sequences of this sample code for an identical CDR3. The CDR3, as DNA: TGCAGCGTTGACGGGGGGGGCTACGAGCAGTACTTC. Translation: CSVDGGGYEQYF. The V gene is TRBV29-1, the J gene TRBJ2-7; 8 bases fit TRBD2. The CDR3 extends over 12 amino acids. From germline, CDR1 is SQVTM and CDR2 ANQGSEA. Losses at the gene ends were 3 bases for V and 3 bases for J; bases not matched to a gene: 1.

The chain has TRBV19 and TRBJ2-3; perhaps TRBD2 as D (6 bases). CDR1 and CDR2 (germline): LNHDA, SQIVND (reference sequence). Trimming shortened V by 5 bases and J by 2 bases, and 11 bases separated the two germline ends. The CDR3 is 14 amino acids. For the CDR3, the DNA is TGTGCCAGTAGTCAGGGACTGAACACAGATACGCAGTATTTT. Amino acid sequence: CASSQGLNTDTQYF.

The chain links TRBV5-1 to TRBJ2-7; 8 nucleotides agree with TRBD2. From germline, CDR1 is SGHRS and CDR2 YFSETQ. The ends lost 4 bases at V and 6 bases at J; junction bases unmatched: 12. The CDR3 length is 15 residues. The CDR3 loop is CASSPTVSGSREQYF. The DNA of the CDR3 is TGCGCCAGCAGCCCTACTGTGAGCGGGAGTCGCGAGCAGTACTTC.

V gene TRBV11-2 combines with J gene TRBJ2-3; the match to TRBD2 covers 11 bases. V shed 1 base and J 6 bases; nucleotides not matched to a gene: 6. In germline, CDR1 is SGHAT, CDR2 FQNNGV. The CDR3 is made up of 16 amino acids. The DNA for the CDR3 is TGTGCCAGCAGCTTAGCGACTAGCGGGACCGGGGATACGCAGTATTTT. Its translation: CASSLATSGTGDTQYF.

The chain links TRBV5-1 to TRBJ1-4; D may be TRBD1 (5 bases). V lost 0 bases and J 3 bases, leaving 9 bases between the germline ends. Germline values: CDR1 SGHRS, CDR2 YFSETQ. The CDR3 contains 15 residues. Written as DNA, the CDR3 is TGCGCCAGCAGCTTGGACGCGGGGGCTAATGAAAAACTGTTTTTT. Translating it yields CASSLDAGANEKLFF.

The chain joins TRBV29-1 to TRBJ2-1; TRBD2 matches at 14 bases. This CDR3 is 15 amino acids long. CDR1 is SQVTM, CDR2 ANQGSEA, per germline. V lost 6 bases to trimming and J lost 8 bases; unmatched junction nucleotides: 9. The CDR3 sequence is CSVGGLAGGGDEQFF. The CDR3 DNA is TGCAGCGTGGGAGGACTAGCGGGAGGTGGGGATGAGCAGTTCTTC.

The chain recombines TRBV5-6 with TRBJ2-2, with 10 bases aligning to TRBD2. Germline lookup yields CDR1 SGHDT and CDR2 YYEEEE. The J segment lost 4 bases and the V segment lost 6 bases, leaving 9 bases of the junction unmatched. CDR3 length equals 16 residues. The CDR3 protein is CASTRGLAGATGELFF. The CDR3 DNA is TGTGCCAGCACCCGGGGTCTAGCGGGAGCCACCGGGGAGCTGTTTTTT.

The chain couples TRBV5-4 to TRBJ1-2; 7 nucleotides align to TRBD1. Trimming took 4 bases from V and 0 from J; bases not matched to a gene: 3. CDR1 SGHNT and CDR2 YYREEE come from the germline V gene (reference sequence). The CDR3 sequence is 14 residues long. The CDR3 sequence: CASSRDSANYGYTF. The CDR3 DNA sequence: TGTGCCAGCAGCAGGGACAGTGCTAACTATGGCTACACCTTC.

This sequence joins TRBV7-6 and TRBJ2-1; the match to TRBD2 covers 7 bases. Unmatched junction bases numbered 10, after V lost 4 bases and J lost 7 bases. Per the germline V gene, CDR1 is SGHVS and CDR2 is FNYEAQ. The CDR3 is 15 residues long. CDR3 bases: TGTGCCAGCAGCTCCATCCGGGGAGGGAGGAATGAGCAGTTCTTC. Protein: CASSSIRGGRNEQFF.

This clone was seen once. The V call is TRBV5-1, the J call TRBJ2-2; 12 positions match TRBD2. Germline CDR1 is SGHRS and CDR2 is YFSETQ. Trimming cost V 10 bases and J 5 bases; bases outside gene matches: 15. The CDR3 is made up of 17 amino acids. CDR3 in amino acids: CASQEEGLAGLTGELFF. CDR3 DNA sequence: TGCGCCTCCCAGGAGGAAGGACTAGCGGGATTAACCGGGGAGCTGTTTTTT.

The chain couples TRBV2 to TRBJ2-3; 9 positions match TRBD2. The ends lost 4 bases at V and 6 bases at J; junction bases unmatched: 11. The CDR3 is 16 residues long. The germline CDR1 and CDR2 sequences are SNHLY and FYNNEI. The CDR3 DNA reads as TGTGCCAGCAGTGTGGGCAGCGGGAGGTTGACTGATACGCAGTATTTT. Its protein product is CASSVGSGRLTDTQYF.

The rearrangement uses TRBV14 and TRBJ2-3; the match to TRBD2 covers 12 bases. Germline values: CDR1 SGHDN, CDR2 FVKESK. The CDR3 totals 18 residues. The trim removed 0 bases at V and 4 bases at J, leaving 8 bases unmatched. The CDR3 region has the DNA TGTGCCAGCAGCCAAGAAATACTAGCGGGAGGAAGGGCAGATACGCAGTATTTT. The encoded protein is CASSQEILAGGRADTQYF. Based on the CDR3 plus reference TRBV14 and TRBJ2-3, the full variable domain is EAGVTQFPSHSVIEKGQTVTLRCDPISGHDNLYWYRRVMGKEIKFLLHFVKESKQDESGMPNNRFLAERTGGTYSTLKVQPAELEDSGVYFCASSQEILAGGRADTQYFGPGTRLTVL.

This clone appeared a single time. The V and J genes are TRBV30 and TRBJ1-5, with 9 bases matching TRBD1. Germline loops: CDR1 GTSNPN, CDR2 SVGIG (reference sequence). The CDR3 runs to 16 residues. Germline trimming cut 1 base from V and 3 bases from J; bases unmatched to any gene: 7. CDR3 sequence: CAWSDMGQGDNQPQHF. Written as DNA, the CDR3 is TGTGCCTGGAGTGATATGGGACAGGGAGACAATCAGCCCCAGCATTTT.

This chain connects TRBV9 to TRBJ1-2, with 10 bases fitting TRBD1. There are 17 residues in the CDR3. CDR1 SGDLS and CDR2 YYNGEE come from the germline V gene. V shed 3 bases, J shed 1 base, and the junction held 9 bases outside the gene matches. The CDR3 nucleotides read TGTGCCAGCAGCGGTAACCGGGACAGGGGATTTAACTATGGCTACACCTTC. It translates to CASSGNRDRGFNYGYTF. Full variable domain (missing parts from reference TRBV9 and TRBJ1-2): DSGVTQTPKHLITATGQRVTLRCSPRSGDLSVYWYQQSLDQGLQFLIQYYNGEERAKGNILERFSAQQFPDLHSELNLSSLELGDSALYFCASSGNRDRGFNYGYTFGSGTRLTVV.

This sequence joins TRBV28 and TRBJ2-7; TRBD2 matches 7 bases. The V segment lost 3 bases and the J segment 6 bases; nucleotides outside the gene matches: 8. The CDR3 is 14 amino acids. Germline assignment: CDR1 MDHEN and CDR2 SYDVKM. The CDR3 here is CASSFQLAFGEQYF. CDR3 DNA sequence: TGTGCCAGCAGTTTCCAACTAGCGTTTGGCGAGCAGTACTTC.

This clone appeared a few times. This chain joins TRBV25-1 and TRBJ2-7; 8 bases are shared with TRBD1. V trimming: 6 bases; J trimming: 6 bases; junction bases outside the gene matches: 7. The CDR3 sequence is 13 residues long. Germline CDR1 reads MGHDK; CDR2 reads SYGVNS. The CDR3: CASSRDRTSEQYF. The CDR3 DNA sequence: TGTGCCAGCAGCCGGGACAGGACCTCCGAGCAGTACTTC.

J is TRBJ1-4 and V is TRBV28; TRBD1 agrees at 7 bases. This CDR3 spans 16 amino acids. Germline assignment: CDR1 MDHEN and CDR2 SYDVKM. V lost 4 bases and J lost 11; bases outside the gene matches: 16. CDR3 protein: CASSSPRETGHGKLFF. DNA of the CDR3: TGTGCCAGCAGTTCACCCCGAGAGACAGGGCATGGGAAACTGTTTTTT.